This is a list of T cell receptor beta chains from one sample in a study of T cell repertoires in cytomegalovirus infection. TCRdb fed the reads into MiXCR, producing one record per CDR3 protein. Found here are about 570,000 distinct CDR3 sequences, about 40% of them singletons; the top ten hold around 50%. The antigens for these receptors are not known. The sequenced sample was cultured PBMCs, obtained from culture after CMV antigen stimulation. The origin of the receptors is a human donor in good health (CMV status not recorded). Some clones in this sample may be carry-over from other donors' samples. Both conserved end residues are part of each CDR3. Fields, in order: J gene, V gene, D gene, clone size, CDR3 protein, CDR3 DNA. The D gene is left open where the match is weak. Rows may omit the clone size; those that give it use once, few, many or a size class.

TRBJ1-2 | TRBV7-2 | . | few | CASSLGGAQTYGYTF | TGTGCCAGCAGCTTAGGGGGGGCGCAAACCTATGGCTACACCTTC
TRBJ2-6 | TRBV7-9 | . | . | CASSLGTPGANVLTF | TGTGCCAGCAGCTTAGGGACCCCTGGGGCCAACGTCCTGACTTTC
TRBJ1-3 | TRBV7-9 | . | few | CASSSTAGTGNTIYF | TGTGCCAGCAGCTCAACAGCTGGGACTGGAAACACCATATATTTT
TRBJ2-3 | TRBV6-1 | TRBD1 | few | CASRPGTGTDTQYF | TGTGCCAGCAGACCCGGGACAGGGACAGATACGCAGTATTTT
TRBJ1-1 | TRBV5-1 | . | . | CASSLNRDGEAFF | TGCGCCAGCAGCTTGAACAGGGACGGTGAAGCTTTCTTT
TRBJ2-5 | TRBV2 | . | . | CASSSLGVTETQYF | TGTGCCAGCAGTTCTTTAGGGGTTACCGAGACCCAGTACTTC
TRBJ2-5 | TRBV10-2 | TRBD2 | . | CASRGSGPFRAQYF | TGCGCCAGCAGAGGTAGCGGGCCCTTCCGGGCCCAGTACTTC
TRBJ1-4 | TRBV29-1 | . | once | CSVGGLGGPNEKLFF | TGCAGCGTGGGGGGCCTGGGGGGCCCTAATGAAAAACTGTTTTTT
TRBJ2-7 | TRBV6-2/TRBV6-3 | . | few | CAGGRSSYEQYF | TGTGCCGGCGGAAGGAGCTCCTACGAGCAGTACTTC
TRBJ1-5 | TRBV19 | TRBD1 | . | CASTTRTGGQPQHF | TGTGCCAGTACCACCAGGACAGGGGGCCAGCCCCAGCATTTT
TRBJ1-1 | TRBV2 | . | once | CASSGLMGGAFF | TGTGCCAGCAGTGGTCTAATGGGAGGGGCTTTCTTT
TRBJ1-5 | TRBV2 | . | . | CASSPEGQPQHF | TGTGCCAGCAGTCCGGAGGGTCAGCCCCAGCATTTT
TRBJ2-3 | TRBV7-2 | . | . | CASSLVADLDTQYF | TGTGCCAGCAGCTTAGTGGCTGACTTGGATACGCAGTATTTT
TRBJ2-7 | TRBV10-3 | . | . | CAIGTQSYEQYF | TGTGCCATCGGGACGCAGAGCTACGAGCAGTACTTC
TRBJ1-4 | TRBV12-3/TRBV12-4 | . | . | CASSLRALPTNEKLFF | TGTGCCAGCAGTTTACGGGCTCTACCAACTAATGAAAAACTGTTTTTT
TRBJ1-2 | TRBV6-5 | TRBD1 | . | CASSPGQGGGYGYTF | TGTGCCAGCAGTCCGGGACAGGGAGGAGGCTATGGCTACACCTTC
TRBJ2-3 | TRBV27 | . | few | CASSLSMRGVDTQYF | TGTGCCAGCAGTTTATCGATGCGGGGCGTAGATACGCAGTATTTT
TRBJ2-1 | TRBV10-3 | TRBD2 | . | CATTTQGLATNEQFF | TGTGCCACCACAACCCAGGGACTAGCGACAAATGAGCAGTTCTTC
TRBJ2-2 | TRBV6-5 | TRBD2 | . | CASRDWTSGSTGELFF | TGTGCCAGCAGGGACTGGACTAGCGGGTCTACCGGGGAGCTGTTTTTT
TRBJ2-2 | TRBV19 | . | few | CASSIDSLAGNTGELFF | TGTGCCAGTAGTATAGATTCACTAGCCGGGAACACCGGGGAGCTGTTTTTT
TRBJ1-1 | TRBV12-3/TRBV12-4 | . | . | CASSRAGGTEAFF | TGTGCCAGCAGTAGGGCAGGCGGCACTGAAGCTTTCTTT
TRBJ1-1 | TRBV2 | TRBD1 | . | CASSVQGARGTEAFF | TGTGCCAGCAGTGTTCAGGGGGCGAGAGGGACTGAAGCTTTCTTT
TRBJ1-6 | TRBV12-3/TRBV12-4 | TRBD1 | . | CASSFPDRAHSPLHF | TGTGCCAGCAGTTTCCCGGACAGGGCACACTCACCCCTCCACTTT
TRBJ1-5 | TRBV28 | . | . | CASSFVQNQPQHF | TGTGCCAGCAGTTTCGTGCAGAATCAGCCCCAGCATTTT
TRBJ1-2 | TRBV7-2 | . | . | CASSLARSNYGYTF | TGTGCCAGCAGCTTAGCGCGAAGTAACTATGGCTACACCTTC
TRBJ2-1 | TRBV6-5 | TRBD2 | few | CASRPGLANNEQFF | TGTGCCAGCCGACCGGGACTAGCAAACAATGAGCAGTTCTTC
TRBJ2-2 | TRBV29-1 | . | . | CSAEEGRRGAGELFF | TGCAGCGCCGAGGAAGGACGCAGGGGCGCCGGGGAGCTGTTTTTT
TRBJ2-3 | TRBV12-3/TRBV12-4 | . | few | CASSLFEGSSTDTQYF | TGTGCCAGCAGTTTATTTGAGGGATCTAGCACAGATACGCAGTATTTT